This T cell receptor (beta chain) came from a study of cytotoxic CD8 clonotypes in ibrutinib-treated CLL. Study overall: Enrolment comprised 11 relapsed/refractory and 15 treatment-naive patients; about 17 were IGHV unmutated. General study results and limits: Sustained-remission and progressing patients' sampling times differed. Clonality went up at ibrutinib response and then declined back toward baseline at progression.

V gave up 4 bases and J gave up 5 bases, with 7 bases separating them. CDR1 and CDR2 (germline): DFQATT, SNEGSKA (reference sequence). The CDR3 has 11 residues. On this clone: Its antigen is currently unknown.

Sequencing used immunoSEQ multiplex PCR; TCRdb keeps in-frame clones, though not all of them. The sample has tens of thousands of clones, about 85% seen once; the top ten hold more than 4.5%. The V call is TRBV20-1, the J call TRBJ2-3; D not resolved. The starting material was PBMCs, obtained after 12 months of ibrutinib treatment. The receptor's source is a human donor with chronic lymphocytic leukemia. The CDR3 DNA sequence: TGCAGTGCTACACCTAAAGATACGCAGTATTTT. Its translation is CSATPKDTQYF.